These 14 T cell receptor beta chains originate from one sample sequenced in a study of radiotherapy plus CTLA-4 blockade in lung cancer. Sequencing was performed with immunoSEQ multiplex PCR; in TCRdb, only in-frame clones are kept and a portion is missing. There are some 110,000 clones in the sample; about four fifths occur only once, and roughly 5.2% lies in the top ten. Sequences were derived from peripheral blood, sampled from a patient treated with radiotherapy plus ipilimumab. Receptor source: a human donor with non-small cell lung cancer who had a partial response to radiotherapy plus ipilimumab.

The chain combines TRBV7-8 with TRBJ1-1; 8 nucleotides line up with TRBD1. The J segment lost 0 bases and the V segment lost 1 base, leaving 4 bases of the junction unmatched. Looked up from germline, CDR1 is SGHVS and CDR2 is FQNEAQ. CDR3 length: 16 amino acids. DNA for the CDR3: TGTGCCAGCAGCTTAGGACGACAGGGGCTGAACACTGAAGCTTTCTTT. It codes for CASSLGRQGLNTEAFF.

V usage is TRBV5-5 and J usage is TRBJ2-1, with a weak D call TRBD2 (7 bases). Germline assignment: CDR1 SGHKS and CDR2 YYEKEE (reference sequence). The germline V and J ends were trimmed by 0 bases and 1 base, with 8 bases remaining between them. The CDR3 contains 15 residues. CDR3 coding DNA: TGTGCCAGCAGCTTGGAGGGGGGGTCCTACAATGAGCAGTTCTTC. It specifies CASSLEGGSYNEQFF.

As DNA, the CDR3 is TGTGCCAGCAGCCCCCGATGGACTAGCGGAGGGTTATACAATGAGCAGTTCTTC. This codes for CASSPRWTSGGLYNEQFF. This chain joins TRBV9 and TRBJ2-1; 10 positions agree with TRBD2. The CDR3 covers 18 residues. From germline, CDR1 is SGDLS and CDR2 YYNGEE. Trimming took 4 bases from V and 4 from J; bases not matched to a gene: 14.

The chain has TRBV6-1 and TRBJ2-4; the D gene is possibly TRBD2 (6 bases). The ends were cut back, 5 bases at V and 0 bases at J, with 11 bases in the middle. Germline CDR1 is MNHNS and CDR2 is SASEGT. This CDR3 has 15 amino acids. DNA of the CDR3: TGTGCCAGCAGTCCGGGAGTGGTAGCCAAAAACATTCAGTACTTC. It specifies CASSPGVVAKNIQYF.

Written as DNA, the CDR3 is TGTGCCAGCCGTCGGGACAGGGACTACGAGCAGTACTTC. Protein product: CASRRDRDYEQYF. The V call is TRBV2, the J call TRBJ2-7; TRBD1 agrees at 9 bases. Germline CDR1 and CDR2: SNHLY and FYNNEI. The trim removed 8 bases at V and 3 bases at J, leaving 5 bases unmatched. The CDR3 is made up of 13 amino acids.

The rearrangement joins TRBV4-2 to TRBJ2-1; D ambiguous. The V end lost 4 bases, the J end lost 0 bases, and 10 bases lay between the germline ends. Germline CDR1 and CDR2: LGHNA and YNFKEQ. This CDR3 is 15 amino acids long. The CDR3 DNA reads as TGTGCCAGCAGCCGAGGTGAGAGCTCCTACAATGAGCAGTTCTTC. It is translated as CASSRGESSYNEQFF.

The chain couples TRBV18 to TRBJ2-5; 7 bases match TRBD1. The J call may be in error: the DNA end matches TRBJ2-7 better. The CDR3 contains 12 residues. CDR1 KGHSH and CDR2 LQKENI come from the germline V gene. The CDR3: CASSPQGVEQYF. The CDR3 DNA reads as TGTGCCAGCTCACCGCAGGGGGTCGAGCAGTACTTC.

The chain has TRBV7-6 and TRBJ2-7, with 7 bases fitting TRBD2. The CDR3 contains 15 residues. Germline CDR1 reads SGHVS; CDR2 reads FNYEAQ. The V segment lost 1 base and the J segment 0 bases; nucleotides outside the gene matches: 3. CDR3 in amino acids: CASSLVGGSSYEQYF. DNA of the CDR3: TGTGCCAGCAGCTTAGTAGGCGGGAGCTCCTACGAGCAGTACTTC.

This clone showed up just once. The V and J genes are TRBV6-1 and TRBJ2-1; D is unclear. Trimming cost V 2 bases and J 8 bases, with 16 bases left between them. The CDR3 has 15 amino acids. The V gene's germline CDR1 is MNHNS and CDR2 SASEGT. CDR3 amino acids: CASSEHPYPSDEQFF. The CDR3 DNA follows: TGTGCCAGCAGTGAACACCCATACCCTTCGGATGAGCAGTTCTTC.

Only one count was recorded for this clone. The same CDR3 arises from other DNA sequences in this sample as well. The J gene is TRBJ1-5, the V gene TRBV5-1; D might be TRBD1 (5 bases). The CDR3 length is 14 residues. With 4 bases removed from V and 7 bases from J, the gap between germline ends came to 15 bases. Per germline, CDR1 SGHRS and CDR2 YFSETQ. The DNA for the CDR3 is TGCGCCAGCAGCGTAACAGGTCCTAACCAGCCCCAGCATTTT. The encoded protein is CASSVTGPNQPQHF.

This chain links TRBV6-6 with TRBJ2-5; TRBD2 might be the D (6 bases). V lost 4 bases, J lost 2 bases, and 11 bases lay in between. The germline gives CDR1 MNHNY, CDR2 SVGAGI (reference sequence). The CDR3 length is 14 residues. CDR3 sequence: CASSSAGRQETQYF. CDR3 DNA: TGTGCCAGCAGTTCTGCAGGGAGGCAAGAGACCCAGTACTTC.

The J gene is TRBJ2-3, the V gene TRBV5-1, with D unclear. V was trimmed by 4 bases and J by 0 bases, leaving 9 bases between them. The CDR3 sequence is 14 residues long. Looked up from germline, CDR1 is SGHRS and CDR2 is YFSETQ. The CDR3, as DNA: TGCGCCAGCAGCGACCCAGGAAGCACAGATACGCAGTATTTT. It encodes CASSDPGSTDTQYF.

The rearrangement links TRBV13 to TRBJ2-4; 14 bases are a match to TRBD2. The germline V gene encodes CDR1 PRHDT and CDR2 FYEKMQ (reference sequence). The CDR3 has 16 residues. J was trimmed by 8 bases and V by 4 bases; bases with no gene match: 7. This CDR3 reads CASSWGLAGVADIQYF. The CDR3 coding sequence is TGTGCCAGCAGCTGGGGACTAGCGGGAGTTGCGGACATTCAGTACTTC.

This clone appeared a single time. The rearrangement links TRBV29-1 to TRBJ2-3; TRBD1 might be the D (5 bases). This CDR3 is built from 11 residues. V lost 5 bases, J lost 5 bases, and 8 bases lay in between. Germline V gives CDR1 SQVTM, CDR2 ANQGSEA. The CDR3 DNA follows: TGCAGCGTTCGCAGGGTAGATACGCAGTATTTT. Encoded protein: CSVRRVDTQYF.